The 30 T cell receptor beta chains listed next were all sequenced from one sample in a study of cytomegalovirus exposure and HLA in healthy donors. PCR amplification relied on 60 Vbeta primers (plus 13 Jbeta primers). Using immunoSEQ multiplex PCR, the repertoire was profiled, and TCRdb retains in-frame clones only, with some absent. The table includes hundreds of thousands of clones, about 77% detected once. Sequenced input: PBMCs. The origin of the receptors is a boy under 18 in good health and CMV-seronegative.

This clone was seen a single time. V gene TRBV19 combines with J gene TRBJ1-5; the match to TRBD1 covers 8 bases. CDR3 size: 13 residues. V shed 3 bases, J shed 5 bases, and the junction held 0 bases outside the gene matches. Per germline, CDR1 LNHDA and CDR2 SQIVND (reference sequence). The CDR3 spells CASSMDRDQPQHF. Written as DNA, the CDR3 is TGTGCCAGTAGTATGGACAGGGATCAGCCCCAGCATTTT.

This clone was recorded only once. The V gene is TRBV6-6, the J gene TRBJ1-2; TRBD1 matches at 7 bases. Germline CDR1 reads MNHNY; CDR2 reads SVGAGI (reference sequence). Unmatched junction bases numbered 17, after V lost 5 bases and J lost 8 bases. The CDR3 contains 16 residues. CDR3 residues: CASSTNRGGAIVGYTF. The CDR3 nucleotides read TGTGCCAGCAGTACAAATAGAGGGGGCGCAATCGTAGGCTACACCTTC.

Comments on this clone: One junction end does not reproduce the germline sequence, and a read error may be involved. The V call is TRBV7-6, the J call TRBJ2-1, with TRBD1 matching 9 bases. The germline CDR1 and CDR2 sequences are SGHVS and FNYEAQ. There are 12 residues in the CDR3. In DNA, the CDR3 is TGTGCCAGCACCTTAGCCGGGACAGGGAAGTTCTTC. Its protein is CASTLAGTGKFF.

The chain links TRBV30 to TRBJ1-5, with 7 bases that match TRBD1. The CDR3 length is 14 residues. Per germline, CDR1 GTSNPN and CDR2 SVGIG (reference sequence). With 3 bases clipped from V and 6 bases from J, the junction kept 8 bases outside the gene matches. CDR3 in amino acids: CAWSTGVMGQPQHF. CDR3 DNA sequence: TGTGCCTGGAGCACAGGGGTAATGGGTCAGCCCCAGCATTTT.

The rearrangement links TRBV7-8 to TRBJ1-1; D remains ambiguous. The CDR3 consists of 14 residues. Germline-derived CDR1 and CDR2 are SGHVS and FQNEAQ. Trimming left V 7 bases short and J 1 base short, with 13 bases between. The CDR3: CASTPSVTNTEAFF. The CDR3 nucleotides read TGTGCCAGCACCCCTTCGGTTACGAACACTGAAGCTTTCTTT.

The chain carries TRBV27 and TRBJ1-5; D possibly corresponds to TRBD1 (6 bases). The V end was cut by 3 bases, the J end by 6 bases, with 18 bases between. The V gene's germline CDR1 is MNHEY and CDR2 SMNVEV (reference sequence). There are 16 residues in the CDR3. The CDR3 loop reads CASSFQMSGGGQPQHF. CDR3 sequence (DNA): TGTGCCAGCAGTTTTCAGATGTCGGGGGGCGGTCAGCCCCAGCATTTT.

The rearrangement links TRBV6-5 to TRBJ2-1; TRBD2 might be the D (6 bases). Trimming cost V 2 bases and J 3 bases, with 8 bases left between them. The CDR3 spans 14 residues. Germline lookup yields CDR1 MNHEY and CDR2 SVGAGI. The CDR3 loop is CASSYRGNYNEQFF. In DNA form, the CDR3 reads TGTGCCAGCAGTTACCGGGGGAACTACAATGAGCAGTTCTTC.

CDR3 residues: CASSPPYTDTQYF. The CDR3 DNA reads as TGTGCCAGCAGCCCCCCCTACACAGATACGCAGTATTTT. The chain recombines TRBV11-3 with TRBJ2-3, with no clear D. The CDR3 length is 13 residues. V was shortened by 5 bases and J by 2 bases, with 8 bases between the two germline ends. Germline V gene sequence: CDR1 SGHNT, CDR2 YENEEA.

The rearrangement links TRBV7-9 to TRBJ2-1; D gene ambiguous. CDR1 and CDR2 (germline): SEHNR, FQNEAQ (reference sequence). V lost 8 bases to trimming and J lost 2 bases, with 10 bases between them. This CDR3 has 13 residues. CDR3 nucleotides: TGTGCCAGCGAGGCGGATACCTACAATGAGCAGTTCTTC. This encodes CASEADTYNEQFF.

The chain is built from TRBV5-1 and TRBJ2-1; 7 bases align to TRBD2. Germline V gene lookup returns CDR1 SGHRS and CDR2 YFSETQ. This CDR3 has 14 amino acids. V shed 6 bases, J shed 4 bases, and the junction held 7 bases outside the gene matches. The CDR3 nucleotides are TGCGCCAGCAACCCCGGGACTATTTACAATGAGCAGTTCTTC. This encodes CASNPGTIYNEQFF.

The J gene is TRBJ2-2, the V gene TRBV2; a weak D match, TRBD2 (6 bases). The V end was cut by 4 bases, the J end by 0 bases, with 12 bases between. This CDR3 is 16 amino acids long. Germline CDR1 reads SNHLY; CDR2 reads FYNNEI. The DNA of the CDR3 is TGTGCCAGCAGTGGGGGGAGGACCGCGAACACCGGGGAGCTGTTTTTT. Protein product: CASSGGRTANTGELFF.

The chain uses TRBV6-6 and TRBJ2-5, with D possibly matching TRBD1 (6 bases). CDR3 length equals 14 residues. Trimming took off 5 bases at V and 5 bases at J, with 15 bases between the two ends. The germline gives CDR1 MNHNY, CDR2 SVGAGI (reference sequence). In DNA, the CDR3 is TGTGCCAGCAGTCCGGACAGTTTCCGGGAGACCCAGTACTTC. Amino acids: CASSPDSFRETQYF.

The J gene is TRBJ2-7, the V gene TRBV6-1; 7 bases are a match to TRBD1. Germline values: CDR1 MNHNS, CDR2 SASEGT. This CDR3 has 16 residues. Germline trimming cut 3 bases from V and 3 bases from J; bases unmatched to any gene: 11. The CDR3 nucleotides read TGTGCCAGCAGTGATTATGGACAGGACGATTTCTACGAGCAGTACTTC. Amino acids: CASSDYGQDDFYEQYF.

The sample holds one count of this clone. The chain links TRBV18 to TRBJ1-1; D remains ambiguous. Trimming took off 2 bases at V and 0 bases at J, with 4 bases between the two ends. There are 13 residues in the CDR3. Germline V gene data show CDR1 as KGHSH and CDR2 as LQKENI. The CDR3 sequence is CASSPYMNTEAFF. The CDR3 DNA follows: TGTGCCAGCTCACCATACATGAACACTGAAGCTTTCTTT.

The chain couples TRBV5-1 to TRBJ2-1; 12 nucleotides align to TRBD2. This CDR3 comprises 15 residues. Per germline, CDR1 SGHRS and CDR2 YFSETQ. With V trimmed by 0 bases and J by 8 bases, 3 bases remained unmatched. This chain's CDR3 is CASSLGLAGVDEQFF. The DNA of the CDR3 is TGCGCCAGCAGCTTGGGACTAGCGGGAGTCGATGAGCAGTTCTTC.

V usage is TRBV4-1 and J usage is TRBJ1-1, with D maybe TRBD1 (5 bases). The V end lost 0 bases, the J end lost 7 bases, and 18 bases lay between the germline ends. This CDR3 is built from 16 residues. Germline values: CDR1 MGHRA, CDR2 YSYEKL. CDR3 protein: CASSQDRMGGYYEAFF. Here the CDR3 DNA reads TGCGCCAGCAGCCAAGATCGTATGGGGGGGTATTATGAAGCTTTCTTT.

This rearrangement joins TRBV4-1 to TRBJ2-7; 9 nucleotides match TRBD1. CDR3 length: 15 residues. J was trimmed by 7 bases and V by 1 base; bases with no gene match: 8. From germline, CDR1 is MGHRA and CDR2 YSYEKL. The CDR3 sequence: CASSQGGQGGREQYF. The CDR3 region has the DNA TGCGCCAGCAGCCAAGGGGGACAGGGCGGAAGAGAGCAGTACTTC.

This sequence joins TRBV29-1 and TRBJ1-1; 7 bases are a match to TRBD1. Per germline, CDR1 SQVTM and CDR2 ANQGSEA. This CDR3 is built from 11 residues. CDR3: CTGGANTEAFF. The DNA of the CDR3 is TGCACAGGGGGTGCGAACACTGAAGCTTTCTTT.

This chain joins TRBV9 and TRBJ2-3, with D possibly matching TRBD2 (6 bases). V lost 1 base and J 3 bases, leaving 21 bases between the germline ends. CDR1 is SGDLS, CDR2 YYNGEE, per germline. CDR3 length: 18 amino acids. The CDR3 sequence is CASSVFPGSGVATDTQYF. In DNA, the CDR3 is TGTGCCAGCAGCGTATTTCCGGGGTCGGGGGTAGCTACAGATACGCAGTATTTT.

V and J are TRBV5-6 and TRBJ2-7, with TRBD1 as a possible D gene (6 bases). V gave up 4 bases and J gave up 3 bases, with 11 bases separating them. Germline V gene data show CDR1 as SGHDT and CDR2 as YYEEEE. The CDR3 sequence is 13 residues long. CDR3 DNA sequence: TGTGCCAGCAGCGTAGGGGGTGGCTACGAGCAGTACTTC. Amino acid sequence: CASSVGGGYEQYF.

This clone has a handful of counts. The chain employs TRBV19 and TRBJ1-1; D is uncertain. Germline loops: CDR1 LNHDA, CDR2 SQIVND (reference sequence). Trimming stripped 3 bases from V and 0 bases from J, with 14 bases between. The CDR3 loop spans 16 amino acids. The DNA for the CDR3 is TGTGCCAGTAGTATGGGCAGCATCTACGTGAACACTGAAGCTTTCTTT. It codes for CASSMGSIYVNTEAFF.

This chain uses TRBV19 with TRBJ1-6, with TRBD1 as a possible D gene (6 bases). Between the trimmed V and J ends, which lost 6 bases and 6 bases, there was a span of 9 bases. Germline-derived CDR1 and CDR2 are LNHDA and SQIVND (reference sequence). The CDR3 consists of 13 residues. This CDR3 reads CASRQGLNSPLHF. In DNA form, the CDR3 reads TGTGCCAGTAGACAGGGTCTTAATTCACCCCTCCACTTT. Together with reference TRBV19 and TRBJ1-6, the CDR3 gives the full variable domain: DGGITQSPKYLFRKEGQNVTLSCEQNLNHDAMYWYRQDPGQGLRLIYYSQIVNDFQKGDIAEGYSVSREKKESFPLTVTSAQKNPTAFYLCASRQGLNSPLHFGNGTRLTVT.

The chain is built from TRBV30 and TRBJ2-7; 12 bases match TRBD2. Trimming took 6 bases from V and 7 from J; bases not matched to a gene: 10. CDR3 length: 14 amino acids. CDR1 GTSNPN and CDR2 SVGIG come from the germline V gene (reference sequence). CDR3 bases: TGTGCCTGTATGCAGAAGACTAGCGGGAGTGAGCAGTACTTC. Its protein is CACMQKTSGSEQYF.

This clone has more than one count but fewer than ten. At the DNA level, this CDR3 is encoded by other sequences in the same sample as well. DNA of the CDR3: TGCGCCAGCAGCTTACCAGAAGAGACCCAGTACTTC. Amino acids: CASSLPEETQYF. The chain couples TRBV5-1 to TRBJ2-5; the D is unclear. The CDR3 loop spans 12 amino acids. V lost 2 bases and J 3 bases, leaving 5 bases between the germline ends. Germline CDR1 reads SGHRS; CDR2 reads YFSETQ.

This sequence joins TRBV27 and TRBJ1-2; 11 bases map to TRBD1. After removal of 3 bases from V and 7 bases from J, the junction contained 7 bases not matched to a gene. The CDR3 consists of 15 residues. Germline CDR1 reads MNHEY; CDR2 reads SMNVEV (reference sequence). DNA of the CDR3: TGTGCCAGCAGTTTTTTCGGACAGGGGGCCTGTGGCTACACCTTC. Its protein is CASSFFGQGACGYTF.

The rearrangement uses TRBV5-1 and TRBJ1-1, with a tentative D call TRBD1 (6 bases). The CDR3 totals 16 residues. V lost 0 bases, J lost 5 bases, and 17 bases lay in between. Germline V gene sequence: CDR1 SGHRS, CDR2 YFSETQ. CDR3 in amino acids: CASSLGQGPLGTEAFF. The CDR3 DNA reads as TGCGCCAGCAGCTTGGGGCAGGGGCCGTTAGGGACTGAAGCTTTCTTT.

This chain connects TRBV21-1 to TRBJ2-3; the tabulated D call, TRBD1, remains unverified against the DNA. TRBV21-1 is a pseudogene segment. CDR3 size: 16 residues. The CDR3 DNA reads as TGTGCCAGCAGCACGTCGGGACAGGGTTTTACAGATACGCAGTATTTT. Encoded protein: CASSTSGQGFTDTQYF.

The J gene is TRBJ2-5, the V gene TRBV18; the match to TRBD2 covers 13 bases. Germline V lookup: CDR1 KGHSH, CDR2 LQKENI. With 3 bases clipped from V and 2 bases from J, the junction kept 12 bases outside the gene matches. This CDR3 has 19 residues. CDR3 nucleotide sequence: TGTGCCAGCTCACCTAACCTCAGGACTAGCGGGAGTACACAAGAGACCCAGTACTTC. This gives the protein CASSPNLRTSGSTQETQYF.

This clone was observed once. The CDR3 spells CASSFKGEAGYGYTF. As DNA, the CDR3 is TGTGCCAGCAGCTTTAAAGGGGAAGCAGGATATGGCTACACCTTC. The chain carries TRBV5-4 and TRBJ1-2; D might be TRBD1 (5 bases). Germline assignment: CDR1 SGHNT and CDR2 YYREEE (reference sequence). The CDR3 runs to 15 residues. V was pared by 2 bases and J by 5 bases, with 16 bases between.

The chain has TRBV18 and TRBJ2-6; 8 nucleotides align to TRBD1. Per the germline V gene, CDR1 is KGHSH and CDR2 is LQKENI. The junction had 8 bases not matched to a gene; V was cut back by 4 bases and J by 3 bases. The CDR3 length is 17 residues. The CDR3 DNA is TGTGCCAGCTCACGCAGAACAGGGGGTAGTGGGGCCAACGTCCTGACTTTC. It translates to CASSRRTGGSGANVLTF.